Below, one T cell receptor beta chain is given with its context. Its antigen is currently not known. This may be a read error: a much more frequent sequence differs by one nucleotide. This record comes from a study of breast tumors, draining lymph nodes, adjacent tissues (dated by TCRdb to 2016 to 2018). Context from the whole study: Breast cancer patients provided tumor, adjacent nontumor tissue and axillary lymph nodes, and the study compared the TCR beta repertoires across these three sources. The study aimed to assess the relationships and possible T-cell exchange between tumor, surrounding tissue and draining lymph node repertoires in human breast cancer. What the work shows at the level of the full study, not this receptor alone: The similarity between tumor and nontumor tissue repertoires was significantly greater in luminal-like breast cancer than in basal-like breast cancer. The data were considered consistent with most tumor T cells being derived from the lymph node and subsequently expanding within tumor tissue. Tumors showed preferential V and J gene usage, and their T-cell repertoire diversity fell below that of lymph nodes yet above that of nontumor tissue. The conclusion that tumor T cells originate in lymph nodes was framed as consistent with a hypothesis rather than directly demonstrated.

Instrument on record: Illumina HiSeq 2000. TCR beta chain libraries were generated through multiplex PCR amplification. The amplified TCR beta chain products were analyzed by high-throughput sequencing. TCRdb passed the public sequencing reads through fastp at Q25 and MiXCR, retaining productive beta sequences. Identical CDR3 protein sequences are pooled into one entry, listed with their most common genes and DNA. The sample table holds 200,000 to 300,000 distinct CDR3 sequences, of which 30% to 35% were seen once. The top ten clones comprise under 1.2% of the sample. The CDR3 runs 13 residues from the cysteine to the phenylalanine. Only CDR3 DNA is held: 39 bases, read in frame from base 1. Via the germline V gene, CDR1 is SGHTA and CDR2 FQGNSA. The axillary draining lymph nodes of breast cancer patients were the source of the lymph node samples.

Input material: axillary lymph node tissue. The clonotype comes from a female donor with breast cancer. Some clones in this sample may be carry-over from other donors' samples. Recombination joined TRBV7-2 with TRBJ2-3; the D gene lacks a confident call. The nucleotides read TGTGCCAGCGGCTTAGGGCCAGCAGATACGCAGTATTTT. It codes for CASGLGPADTQYF.